This entry concerns a single T cell receptor beta chain. The CDR3 is 13 amino acids. CDR1 and CDR2 (germline): SGDLS, YYNGEE. Between the trimmed V and J ends, which lost 0 bases and 6 bases, there was a span of 9 bases. The data were taken from a study of T cell changes during pregnancy in multiple sclerosis. Only in-frame clones appear in the TCRdb table, and some are missing; sequencing was by immunoSEQ multiplex PCR. The table includes roughly 97,000 clones, around nine tenths detected once. V usage is TRBV9 and J usage is TRBJ1-1; D is perhaps TRBD1 (5 bases). The sequence was collected from a female donor in good health, enrolled as a control in a pregnancy study. Sequenced here: peripheral blood, sampled in the second trimester of pregnancy. The CDR3 loop is CASSVVGGAEAFF. In DNA form, the CDR3 reads TGTGCCAGCAGCGTAGTAGGAGGGGCTGAAGCTTTCTTT. The variable domain in full, completed from reference TRBV9 and TRBJ1-1, reads DSGVTQTPKHLITATGQRVTLRCSPRSGDLSVYWYQQSLDQGLQFLIQYYNGEERAKGNILERFSAQQFPDLHSELNLSSLELGDSALYFCASSVVGGAEAFFGQGTRLTVV.